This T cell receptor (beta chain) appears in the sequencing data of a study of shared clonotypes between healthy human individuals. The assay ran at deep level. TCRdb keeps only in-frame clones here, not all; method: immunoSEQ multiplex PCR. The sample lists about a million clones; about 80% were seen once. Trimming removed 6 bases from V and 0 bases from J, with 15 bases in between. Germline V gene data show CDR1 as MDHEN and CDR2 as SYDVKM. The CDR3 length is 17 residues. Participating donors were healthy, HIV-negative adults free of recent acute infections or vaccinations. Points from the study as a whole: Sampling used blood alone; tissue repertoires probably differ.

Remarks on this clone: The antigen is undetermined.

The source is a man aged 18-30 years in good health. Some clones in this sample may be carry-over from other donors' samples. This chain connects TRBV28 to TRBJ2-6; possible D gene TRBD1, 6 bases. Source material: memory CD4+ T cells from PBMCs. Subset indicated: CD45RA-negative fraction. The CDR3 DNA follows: TGTGCCAGCAGCCCTATCACAGGGTCCTCTGGGGCCAACGTCCTGACTTTC. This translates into CASSPITGSSGANVLTF. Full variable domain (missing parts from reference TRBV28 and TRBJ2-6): DVKVTQSSRYLVKRTGEKVFLECVQDMDHENMFWYRQDPGLGLRLIYFSYDVKMKEKGDIPEGYSVSREKKERFSLILESASTNQTSMYLCASSPITGSSGANVLTFGAGSRLTVL.